This TCR beta chain was obtained from a study of memory CD8 T cells in hepatitis C reinfection. As to time point: pre-reinfection, 55 to 20 weeks before reinfection detection. No in vitro expansion preceded TCR sequencing of the sorted cells. Donors were people who inject drugs in the Montreal HEPCO cohort. Some clones are missing from TCRdb's copy, which holds only in-frame ones; the method was immunoSEQ multiplex PCR. The data show tens of thousands of clones, nearly 90% seen once. Per germline, CDR1 MDHEN and CDR2 SYDVKM. The CDR3 is 15 amino acids. Trimming at V came to 5 bases and at J to 2 bases, leaving 8 bases not matched to a gene. About this clone: Its antigen is currently unknown.

Findings and limits, study-wide: Conclusions on public clonotypes and secondary clearance were not definitive with five donors.

The genes are TRBV28 and TRBJ2-5; 7 nucleotides match TRBD1. The TCR was taken from a man aged 18 to 30 with hepatitis C virus infection. Sequencing used naive CD8+ T cells sorted from blood. The CDR3 here is CASSQQGSRQETQYF. The CDR3 DNA sequence: TGTGCCAGCAGTCAACAGGGGAGTCGTCAAGAGACCCAGTACTTC.